The 32 T cell receptor beta chains given below trace back to one sample, sequenced in a study of cytomegalovirus exposure and HLA in healthy donors. PCR amplification relied on 60 Vbeta primers (plus 13 Jbeta primers). TCRdb's table, derived via immunoSEQ multiplex PCR, lists solely in-frame clones and lacks some. The sample yields about 160,000 clones, around 75% seen once. The sample taken for sequencing was PBMCs. The source is a female donor in good health and CMV-seronegative.

This clone was counted a few times. CDR3: CSVVRQGAYNEQFF. The CDR3 DNA reads TGCAGCGTTGTTCGACAGGGGGCCTACAATGAGCAGTTCTTC. The rearrangement links TRBV29-1 to TRBJ2-1; the match to TRBD1 covers 9 bases. J was trimmed by 2 bases and V by 4 bases; bases with no gene match: 3. The CDR3 runs to 14 residues. Per germline, CDR1 SQVTM and CDR2 ANQGSEA.

The J gene is TRBJ1-1, the V gene TRBV7-2, with 7 bases aligning to TRBD1. Per the germline V gene, CDR1 is SGHTA and CDR2 is FQGNSA. Trimming at V came to 4 bases and at J to 7 bases, leaving 6 bases not matched to a gene. CDR3 size: 13 residues. This CDR3 is CASSSTRGVEAFF. Here the CDR3 DNA reads TGTGCCAGCAGCTCGACCAGGGGGGTTGAAGCTTTCTTT.

This rearrangement joins TRBV28 to TRBJ1-1; perhaps TRBD1 as D (5 bases). The germline V gene encodes CDR1 MDHEN and CDR2 SYDVKM. This CDR3 is built from 14 residues. Trimming took 7 bases from V and 5 from J, leaving 17 bases between them. This CDR3 is CASTSPIKGTEAFF. The CDR3 DNA is TGTGCCAGCACAAGCCCCATCAAGGGGACTGAAGCTTTCTTT.

The chain carries TRBV5-4 and TRBJ1-1; no definite D call. Germline V gene sequence: CDR1 SGHNT, CDR2 YYREEE (reference sequence). The CDR3 has 13 amino acids. V lost 5 bases and J 1 base, leaving 9 bases between the germline ends. This CDR3 is CASSYDTNTEAFF. The CDR3 DNA reads TGTGCCAGCAGTTACGACACGAACACTGAAGCTTTCTTT.

V usage is TRBV29-1 and J usage is TRBJ1-2, with 8 bases lining up with TRBD1. Germline V gene lookup returns CDR1 SQVTM and CDR2 ANQGSEA. This CDR3 is 15 amino acids long. The V gene end was trimmed by 0 bases and the J gene end by 4 bases; junction bases not matched to a gene: 7. The CDR3 DNA is TGCAGCGTTGAAGAAGGGCAGGGGGCTACCTATGGCTACACCTTC. The encoded protein is CSVEEGQGATYGYTF. The variable domain in full, with the rest retrieved from reference TRBV29-1 and TRBJ1-2, is SAVISQKPSRDICQRGTSLTIQCQVDSQVTMMFWYRQQPGQSLTLIATANQGSEATYESGFVIDKFPISRPNLTFSTLTVSNMSPEDSSIYLCSVEEGQGATYGYTFGSGTRLTVV.

The rearrangement uses TRBV4-2 and TRBJ2-3; weak D call: TRBD2 (6 bases). The CDR3 runs to 17 residues. Germline loops: CDR1 LGHNA, CDR2 YNFKEQ. V was cut by 0 bases and J by 3 bases, with 16 bases left in between. The CDR3 protein is CASSQETGRGPTDTQYF. DNA of the CDR3: TGTGCCAGCAGCCAAGAGACTGGGCGGGGCCCTACAGATACGCAGTATTTT.

The V call is TRBV28, the J call TRBJ2-7, with D uncertain. The CDR3 is made up of 13 amino acids. V shed 6 bases and J shed 2 bases, with 11 bases lying between them. The germline V gene has CDR1 MDHEN and CDR2 SYDVKM. The DNA for the CDR3 is TGTGCCAGCAGCAAGACGACACCCTACGAGCAGTACTTC. Protein: CASSKTTPYEQYF.

J is TRBJ2-3 and V is TRBV4-1; unclear D gene. With 4 bases removed from V and 8 bases from J, the gap between germline ends came to 13 bases. CDR3 size: 13 residues. Germline V gene data show CDR1 as MGHRA and CDR2 as YSYEKL. CDR3 DNA sequence: TGCGCCAGCAGCCCCGGTAGCCTTTTTACGCAGTATTTT. This codes for CASSPGSLFTQYF.

The chain recombines TRBV5-8 with TRBJ2-1, with 10 bases aligning to TRBD2. This CDR3 has 19 residues. Germline values: CDR1 SGHTS, CDR2 YDEGEE. The ends lost 3 bases at V and 5 bases at J; junction bases unmatched: 17. DNA of the CDR3: TGTGCCAGCAGCTACCGGACTAGGCCTAGCGGGAGTATCGACAATGAGCAGTTCTTC. Translating it yields CASSYRTRPSGSIDNEQFF.

This chain links TRBV7-9 with TRBJ2-1; the D is unclear. The V gene's germline CDR1 is SEHNR and CDR2 FQNEAQ (reference sequence). There are 12 residues in the CDR3. The ends were cut back, 4 bases at V and 8 bases at J, with 9 bases in the middle. The CDR3 protein is CASSSDFDEQFF. The CDR3 region has the DNA TGTGCCAGCAGCTCAGACTTCGATGAGCAGTTCTTC.

With respect to this clone: Relative to the germline gene, one junction end is altered; a read error may explain this. V and J are TRBV6-5 and TRBJ1-2; D gene uncertain. CDR3 length: 15 amino acids. Germline loops: CDR1 MNHEY, CDR2 SVGAGI. The CDR3 nucleotides are TGTGCCAGCAGTTACTCGTCTCGGGGAGACTACGGCTACACCTTC. Amino acids: CASSYSSRGDYGYTF.

This chain uses TRBV5-1 with TRBJ1-1; no clear D. The V and J ends lost 0 bases and 4 bases respectively, with 10 bases between them. Germline CDR1 is SGHRS and CDR2 is YFSETQ. The CDR3 is 14 amino acids. CDR3 nucleotides: TGCGCCAGCAGCTTGGTCAGGCTAAGCACTGAAGCTTTCTTT. This gives the protein CASSLVRLSTEAFF. The variable domain in full, completed from reference TRBV5-1 and TRBJ1-1, reads KAGVTQTPRYLIKTRGQQVTLSCSPISGHRSVSWYQQTPGQGLQFLFEYFSETQRNKGNFPGRFSGRQFSNSRSEMNVSTLELGDSALYLCASSLVRLSTEAFFGQGTRLTVV.

The rearrangement links TRBV5-1 to TRBJ1-4, with D possibly TRBD1 on 5 matching bases. Germline CDR1 reads SGHRS; CDR2 reads YFSETQ. CDR3 length equals 16 residues. V lost 4 bases and J 8 bases, leaving 21 bases between the germline ends. CDR3 amino acids: CASSRRGGEGEEKLFF. The CDR3 DNA sequence: TGCGCCAGCAGCCGCCGGGGGGGAGAAGGAGAAGAAAAACTGTTTTTT.

V and J are TRBV5-6 and TRBJ1-1; the match to TRBD1 covers 9 bases. The trim removed 2 bases at V and 4 bases at J, leaving 9 bases unmatched. CDR3 length equals 16 residues. Germline V gene sequence: CDR1 SGHDT, CDR2 YYEEEE. In nucleotides, the CDR3 is TGTGCCAGCAGCTTCGCCGGGACAGGGATCAGCACTGAAGCTTTCTTT. Protein: CASSFAGTGISTEAFF.

The genes are TRBV2 and TRBJ2-7; 9 nucleotides align to TRBD1. From germline, CDR1 is SNHLY and CDR2 FYNNEI. This CDR3 spans 17 amino acids. V shed 9 bases and J 7 bases; nucleotides not matched to a gene: 22. CDR3: CASESGTGQGSLREQYF. The DNA for the CDR3 is TGTGCCAGTGAATCCGGGACAGGGCAGGGGTCCCTCAGGGAGCAGTACTTC.

J is TRBJ1-1 and V is TRBV10-2, with 11 positions matching TRBD1. Germline V gene lookup returns CDR1 WSHSY and CDR2 SAAADI. With 4 bases clipped from V and 5 bases from J, the junction kept 3 bases outside the gene matches. CDR3 length equals 14 residues. The CDR3, as DNA: TGCGCCAGCAGTGTGAGGGACAGGGGGACTGAAGCTTTCTTT. This gives the protein CASSVRDRGTEAFF.

The chain uses TRBV6-5 and TRBJ2-7; D may be TRBD2 (6 bases). CDR3 length equals 12 residues. Looked up from germline, CDR1 is MNHEY and CDR2 is SVGAGI. Deletions cut 5 bases from V and 4 bases from J, with 9 bases between. The CDR3 DNA sequence: TGTGCCAGCAGTAAAGCGGGTTACGAGCAGTACTTC. Protein product: CASSKAGYEQYF.

The chain recombines TRBV27 with TRBJ2-7; D is possibly TRBD1 (5 bases). Germline-derived CDR1 and CDR2 are MNHEY and SMNVEV (reference sequence). V was trimmed by 3 bases and J by 3 bases, leaving 12 bases between them. The CDR3 is made up of 14 amino acids. CDR3 region: CASSFDRKYYEQYF. CDR3 bases: TGTGCCAGCAGTTTTGACAGAAAATACTACGAGCAGTACTTC.

The chain carries TRBV19 and TRBJ2-5; TRBD2 might be the D (6 bases). The CDR3 sequence is 16 residues long. Germline loops: CDR1 LNHDA, CDR2 SQIVND (reference sequence). V was trimmed by 6 bases and J by 4 bases, leaving 21 bases between them. CDR3 amino acids: CASSPRRRGMGETQYF. The CDR3 DNA reads TGTGCCAGTAGCCCACGCCGCCGGGGGATGGGAGAGACCCAGTACTTC.

The CDR3 reads CASSSMGGFTGELFF. The CDR3 DNA follows: TGTGCCAGCAGCTCAATGGGAGGATTCACCGGGGAGCTGTTTTTT. The V call is TRBV7-8, the J call TRBJ2-2; D is perhaps TRBD2 (6 bases). The CDR3 has 15 residues. V was shortened by 4 bases and J by 4 bases, with 13 bases between the two germline ends. From germline, CDR1 is SGHVS and CDR2 FQNEAQ.

The chain joins TRBV10-3 to TRBJ2-5; perhaps TRBD2 as D (5 bases). The CDR3 extends over 15 amino acids. The germline CDR1 and CDR2 sequences are ENHRY and SYGVKD. Trimming cost V 4 bases and J 5 bases, with 17 bases left between them. CDR3 protein: CAISGRHESGETQYF. The CDR3 DNA follows: TGTGCCATCAGTGGCCGGCACGAATCGGGGGAGACCCAGTACTTC.

V usage is TRBV29-1 and J usage is TRBJ1-1; no firm D call. Trimming stripped 4 bases from V and 8 bases from J, with 11 bases between. Germline V gene lookup returns CDR1 SQVTM and CDR2 ANQGSEA. The CDR3 is 11 residues long. CDR3 DNA: TGCAGCGTTGGATGGCAGAGGGAAGCTTTCTTT. It encodes CSVGWQREAFF.

The chain joins TRBV6-6 to TRBJ2-7, with D unclear. V dropped 4 bases and J dropped 2 bases, with 3 bases sitting between them. The CDR3 sequence is 11 residues long. The germline gives CDR1 MNHNY, CDR2 SVGAGI (reference sequence). CDR3 loop: CASSSAYEQYF. CDR3 DNA sequence: TGTGCCAGCAGTTCTGCCTACGAGCAGTACTTC.

The DNA of the CDR3 is TGCAGCGTTGGGAGTAGGCCGAACACCGGGGAGCTGTTTTTT. Protein: CSVGSRPNTGELFF. This chain connects TRBV29-1 to TRBJ1-3; D is ambiguous. The assigned J gene may be wrong: the sequence end matches TRBJ2-2 better. Germline CDR1 SQVTM, CDR2 ANQGSEA. The CDR3 has 14 residues.

As DNA, the CDR3 is TGTGCCACCAGCAGAGATCGAGAAACAGGAGACTACGAGCAGTACTTC. It codes for CATSRDRETGDYEQYF. The chain couples TRBV15 to TRBJ2-7; D is possibly TRBD1 (5 bases). Germline CDR1 reads LNHNV; CDR2 reads YYDKDF (reference sequence). The CDR3 runs to 16 residues. The germline V and J ends were trimmed by 0 bases and 3 bases, with 15 bases remaining between them.

The genes are TRBV19 and TRBJ1-1, with 7 nucleotides matching TRBD1. In germline, CDR1 is LNHDA, CDR2 SQIVND (reference sequence). Trimming at V came to 6 bases and at J to 10 bases, leaving 23 bases not matched to a gene. CDR3 length: 17 amino acids. The CDR3 coding sequence is TGTGCCAGTAGCCGACAGGGCCCCATTCGGGGACGAAGCGGAGCTTTCTTT. It specifies CASSRQGPIRGRSGAFF.

The chain is built from TRBV4-3 and TRBJ1-2; D uncertain. With 1 base removed from V and 1 base from J, the gap between germline ends came to 13 bases. The CDR3 spans 16 residues. Germline V CDR1 and CDR2: LGHNA, YSLEER. CDR3 loop: CASSQGFTPLNYGYTF. CDR3 DNA sequence: TGCGCCAGCAGCCAAGGTTTTACACCCCTTAACTATGGCTACACCTTC.

The chain couples TRBV30 to TRBJ2-5, with D possibly being TRBD1 (6 bases). Germline lookup yields CDR1 GTSNPN and CDR2 SVGIG (reference sequence). CDR3 length: 15 residues. V was pared by 4 bases and J by 2 bases, with 17 bases between. CDR3 in DNA: TGTGCCTGGACTAGAACAGGGCTGAGGCAAGAGACCCAGTACTTC. Translation gives CAWTRTGLRQETQYF. Together with reference TRBV30 and TRBJ2-5, the CDR3 gives the full variable domain: SQTIHQWPATLVQPVGSPLSLECTVEGTSNPNLYWYRQAAGRGLQLLFYSVGIGQISSEVPQNLSASRPQDRQFILSSKKLLLSDSGFYLCAWTRTGLRQETQYFGPGTRLLVL.

This clone has just one count. The CDR3 region is CASSPFSEMNTEAFF. CDR3 sequence (DNA): TGTGCCAGCAGCCCCTTTTCTGAGATGAACACTGAAGCTTTCTTT. The chain joins TRBV5-5 to TRBJ1-1; D gene ambiguous. This CDR3 has 15 residues. The V gene lost 4 bases and the J gene lost 0 bases, with 13 bases spanning the gap. Germline V gene lookup returns CDR1 SGHKS and CDR2 YYEKEE (reference sequence).

V gene TRBV5-1 combines with J gene TRBJ2-1; D possibly corresponds to TRBD1 (6 bases). The CDR3 extends over 14 amino acids. V dropped 1 base and J dropped 6 bases, with 11 bases sitting between them. In germline, CDR1 is SGHRS, CDR2 YFSETQ. For the CDR3, the DNA is TGCGCCAGCAGCTTGATTCAGGGGCGCAATGAGCAGTTCTTC. Translation gives CASSLIQGRNEQFF.

The chain recombines TRBV9 with TRBJ2-3, with D possibly TRBD1 on 6 matching bases. The CDR3 has 16 amino acids. The ends were cut back, 2 bases at V and 2 bases at J, with 15 bases in the middle. CDR1 is SGDLS, CDR2 YYNGEE, per germline. CDR3 nucleotide sequence: TGTGCCAGCAGCGTCCCTTTCCCAGGGGCCACAGATACGCAGTATTTT. It codes for CASSVPFPGATDTQYF.

The chain couples TRBV27 to TRBJ2-7; 11 positions agree with TRBD1. This CDR3 is 16 amino acids long. Trimming removed 2 bases from V and 4 bases from J; junction bases left unmatched: 7. Germline-derived CDR1 and CDR2 are MNHEY and SMNVEV (reference sequence). The CDR3 sequence is CASSLPPGQGGYEQYF. Here the CDR3 DNA reads TGTGCCAGCAGTTTACCCCCGGGACAGGGGGGGTACGAGCAGTACTTC.